This T cell receptor beta chain was sequenced during a study of T cells in Graves' hyperthyroidism and ophthalmopathy. Authors of the study amplified TCR beta CDR3 regions from RNA transcripts. TCR CDR3 regions were first amplified by RT-PCR with HTBI primers. TCRdb processed the multiplex PCR reads anew with MiXCR; each CDR3 protein has one entry. The table shows approximately 500,000 distinct CDR3 sequences, with just over 45% occurring only once. This clonotype was detected ten times or more. Germline assignment: CDR1 SGHTA and CDR2 FQGTGA. Trimming pared 4 bases from V and 6 bases from J, leaving 12 bases between. The CDR3 is 13 residues long.

This sequence was found in a woman under 30 with Graves' hyperthyroidism. Sequencing used peripheral blood or thyroid tissue (not recorded which). The chain links TRBV7-3 to TRBJ1-1, with a possible D match to TRBD1 (5 bases). The CDR3 DNA sequence: TGTGCCAGCAGCTCGGGGGGGGAGGCTGAAGCTTTCTTT. Its protein product is CASSSGGEAEAFF.